A single T cell receptor beta chain is shown here with its context. Antigen specificity is unknown. CDR3 size: 16 residues. V was pared by 0 bases and J by 9 bases, with 21 bases between. Looked up from germline, CDR1 is ENHRY and CDR2 is SYGVKD. The data stem from a study of graft-versus-host responses after intestinal transplantation. Looking at the study overall: Multivisceral, liver-intestinal, or isolated intestinal grafts were transplanted into recipients. The whole recipient group had anti-thymocyte globulin induction followed by tacrolimus and steroids for two to four years.

Assay: immunoSEQ multiplex PCR; the TCRdb copy retains only in-frame clones and omits some. The sample shows roughly 92,000 clones, about nine tenths of them seen only once. Study-wide results and caveats: Early after transplant, HvG declines were associated with peak levels of circulating GvH clones.

The chain joins TRBV10-3 to TRBJ2-7, with D uncertain. This specimen consisted of unstimulated CD4+ T cells sorted from spleen or lymph node cells, obtained before intestinal transplant. The sequence was obtained from a human donor who received an intestinal transplant. The CDR3 here is CAISESALFGLSGQYF. As DNA, the CDR3 is TGTGCCATCAGTGAGTCGGCGTTGTTTGGCCTCTCGGGGCAGTACTTC.